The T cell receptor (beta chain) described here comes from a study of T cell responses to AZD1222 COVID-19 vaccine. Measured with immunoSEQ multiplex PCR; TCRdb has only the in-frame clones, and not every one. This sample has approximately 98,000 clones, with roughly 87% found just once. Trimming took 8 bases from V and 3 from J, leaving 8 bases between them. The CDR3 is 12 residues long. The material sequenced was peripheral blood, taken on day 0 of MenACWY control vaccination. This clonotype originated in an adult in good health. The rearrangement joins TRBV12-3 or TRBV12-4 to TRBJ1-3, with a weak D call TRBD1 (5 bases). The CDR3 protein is CASGHFGNTIYF. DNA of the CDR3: TGTGCCAGCGGACATTTTGGAAACACCATATATTTT.